This TCR beta chain was recorded in a study of CD8 T cells in Susac syndrome. Reverse transcription of roughly 0.5 to 1 ug RNA was carried out with random hexamers. Amplification of TCR beta CDR3 by immunoSEQ multiplex PCR spanned 54 Vbeta and 13 Jbeta. One entry per CDR3 protein, called by TCRdb with MiXCR from the immunoSEQ multiplex PCR reads. The repertoire holds 150,000 or so distinct CDR3 sequences, with about 94% as singletons. The germline V gene has CDR1 MNHEY and CDR2 SVGAGI. This CDR3 spans 15 amino acids. The ends were cut back, 0 bases at V and 5 bases at J, with 13 bases in the middle. Sequencing targeted TCR beta in blood CD8+ and CD4+ T cells. Healthy donors served as age- and sex-matched controls. Purification of the CD8+ and CD4+ T cells relied on negative isolation, and TEMRA cells underwent FACS enrichment.

The clonotype comes from a human donor in good health. The sequencing input was CD4+ T cells from PBMCs. The genes are TRBV6-5 and TRBJ2-5; D not certain. The CDR3 bases are TGTGCCAGCAGTTACTCAGCCTGGAACCGGGAGACCCAGTACTTC. This codes for CASSYSAWNRETQYF.